A single sample is the source of the 32 T cell receptor beta chains below, sequenced in a study of vaccination effects on CD4 cells after COVID-19. CD4+ T cells specific for antigen were expanded with viral peptide pools by the ViraFEST assay before sequencing. It was after nine to ten days of culture that CD4+ T cells were isolated. Each participant was given two doses of one vaccine (BNT162b2 or mRNA-1273). Antigen specificity for these receptors is unknown. Assay: immunoSEQ multiplex PCR; the TCRdb copy retains only in-frame clones and omits some. The profile shows almost 70,000 clones, over 70% of them singletons. The specimen comprised CD4+ T cells from PBMCs cultured with HCoV-229E spike peptides, sampled after COVID-19 vaccination. These receptors came from a human donor who received a COVID-19 vaccine.

The chain recombines TRBV7-9 with TRBJ2-1, with 9 nucleotides matching TRBD2. The ends lost 7 bases at V and 3 bases at J; junction bases unmatched: 7. CDR3 length equals 15 residues. Germline V gene data show CDR1 as SEHNR and CDR2 as FQNEAQ (reference sequence). CDR3 protein: CASTPGTSLYNEQFF. CDR3 DNA: TGTGCCAGCACCCCTGGGACTAGCCTCTACAATGAGCAGTTCTTC.

The chain couples TRBV6-5 to TRBJ2-2; D is possibly TRBD2 (6 bases). The germline gives CDR1 MNHEY, CDR2 SVGAGI. V dropped 6 bases and J dropped 4 bases, with 12 bases sitting between them. The CDR3 totals 14 residues. DNA of the CDR3: TGTGCCAGCAGCCTCCTGGGGGGCACCGGGGAGCTGTTTTTT. It is translated as CASSLLGGTGELFF.

The chain employs TRBV6-1 and TRBJ1-3, with D maybe TRBD1 (5 bases). The ends were cut back, 2 bases at V and 1 base at J, with 18 bases in the middle. Germline CDR1 and CDR2: MNHNS and SASEGT. The CDR3 sequence is 18 residues long. The CDR3 region has the DNA TGTGCCAGCAGTGAACTGCGGAGTCTCTGGGGGTCTGGAAACACCATATATTTT. Encoded protein: CASSELRSLWGSGNTIYF.

Written as DNA, the CDR3 is TGTGCCAGCAGCAAAGAACGGTTGTGGGTTTGTCGGAATTCACCCCTCCACTTT. Its translation is CASSKERLWVCRNSPLHF. The chain couples TRBV21-1 to TRBJ1-6. TRBV21-1 is marked as a pseudogene. The CDR3 is 18 residues long.

V usage is TRBV9 and J usage is TRBJ2-3; no clear D gene. The V and J ends lost 4 bases and 6 bases respectively, with 9 bases between them. The CDR3 consists of 12 residues. CDR1 is SGDLS, CDR2 YYNGEE, per germline. CDR3 bases: TGTGCCAGCAGCCAGACCTCGGATACGCAGTATTTT. The encoded protein is CASSQTSDTQYF. Complete variable domain (other parts from reference TRBV9 and TRBJ2-3): DSGVTQTPKHLITATGQRVTLRCSPRSGDLSVYWYQQSLDQGLQFLIQYYNGEERAKGNILERFSAQQFPDLHSELNLSSLELGDSALYFCASSQTSDTQYFGPGTRLTVL.

The V call is TRBV10-3, the J call TRBJ1-2; D call uncertain. Germline CDR1 ENHRY, CDR2 SYGVKD. The CDR3 contains 16 residues. V lost 0 bases and J lost 6, with 17 bases in between. As DNA, the CDR3 is TGTGCCATCAGTGAGTCGATAGGGTATCTCGGAAATGGCTACACCTTC. The encoded protein is CAISESIGYLGNGYTF.

The V and J genes are TRBV3-1 (or the pseudogene TRBV3-2) and TRBJ2-5; a weak D match, TRBD1 (6 bases). Germline V lookup: CDR1 LGHDT, CDR2 YNNKEL (reference sequence). Trimming pared 3 bases from V and 3 bases from J, leaving 23 bases between. The CDR3 runs to 18 residues. CDR3 amino acids: CASSQRITGIGGEETQYF. The CDR3 DNA is TGTGCCAGCAGCCAGAGGATCACAGGGATCGGAGGAGAAGAGACCCAGTACTTC.

This clone was observed a few times. This chain connects TRBV2 to TRBJ2-7; perhaps TRBD2 as D (6 bases). V dropped 9 bases and J dropped 0 bases, with 12 bases sitting between them. CDR1 and CDR2 from the germline V gene are SNHLY and FYNNEI. This CDR3 spans 13 amino acids. CDR3 protein: CASRREVSYEQYV. The CDR3 DNA is TGTGCCAGTCGGAGGGAGGTCTCCTACGAGCAGTACGTC.

The chain joins TRBV29-1 to TRBJ1-2, with 8 positions matching TRBD1. The length of the CDR3 is 13 residues. Germline loops: CDR1 SQVTM, CDR2 ANQGSEA. V lost 4 bases to trimming and J lost 7 bases; unmatched junction nucleotides: 8. The CDR3 spells CSVADRTGFGYTF. CDR3 DNA sequence: TGCAGCGTTGCCGACCGGACAGGGTTTGGCTACACCTTC.

The gene calls are TRBV28 and TRBJ2-4; TRBD2 is a possible D gene (6 bases). The CDR3 has 14 amino acids. V lost 7 bases to trimming and J lost 11 bases, with 21 bases between them. The V gene's germline CDR1 is MDHEN and CDR2 SYDVKM. This CDR3 reads CASIPTGVTSVQYF. The DNA for the CDR3 is TGTGCCAGCATCCCGACGGGGGTGACGAGCGTTCAGTACTTC. Full variable domain (remainder filled in from reference TRBV28 and TRBJ2-4): DVKVTQSSRYLVKRTGEKVFLECVQDMDHENMFWYRQDPGLGLRLIYFSYDVKMKEKGDIPEGYSVSREKKERFSLILESASTNQTSMYLCASIPTGVTSVQYFGAGTRLSVL.

The chain links TRBV7-2 to TRBJ2-1; no definite D call. The CDR3 has 14 amino acids. The V end lost 1 base, the J end lost 6 bases, and 10 bases lay between the germline ends. Per the germline V gene, CDR1 is SGHTA and CDR2 is FQGNSA. The CDR3 coding sequence is TGTGCCAGCAGCTTAGGGCTAATAGGCAATGAGCAGTTCTTC. Protein sequence: CASSLGLIGNEQFF.

The J gene is TRBJ1-1, the V gene TRBV6-6; 7 bases agree with TRBD1. Germline V gene data show CDR1 as MNHNY and CDR2 as SVGAGI (reference sequence). The CDR3 length is 17 residues. Trimming at V came to 5 bases and at J to 1 base, leaving 13 bases not matched to a gene. The CDR3 loop is CASSPRSGGLENTEAFF. The CDR3 bases are TGTGCCAGCAGTCCCCGCTCAGGGGGTTTAGAGAACACTGAAGCTTTCTTT.

CDR3 sequence reads: CASSYKGWGNEKLFF. CDR3 bases: TGTGCCAGCAGTTACAAGGGATGGGGTAATGAAAAACTGTTTTTT. The chain joins TRBV6-5 to TRBJ1-4; D is uncertain. The CDR3 sequence is 15 residues long. Germline V gene sequence: CDR1 MNHEY, CDR2 SVGAGI. Trimming pared 2 bases from V and 4 bases from J, leaving 11 bases between.

The chain links TRBV18 to TRBJ2-3, with a weak D call TRBD2 (6 bases). V lost 3 bases and J lost 1, with 14 bases in between. Germline CDR1 KGHSH, CDR2 LQKENI. The CDR3 runs 16 residues. The CDR3 bases are TGTGCCAGCTCACCGCGCCAAACGGGGGGCACAGATACGCAGTATTTT. It codes for CASSPRQTGGTDTQYF.

V is TRBV7-9 and J is TRBJ1-1; a weak D match, TRBD1 (5 bases). Germline V CDR1 and CDR2: SEHNR, FQNEAQ (reference sequence). CDR3 size: 13 residues. V was clipped by 3 bases and J by 5 bases, with 10 bases between them. CDR3 region: CASSLGGGTEAFF. The CDR3, as DNA: TGTGCCAGCAGCTTGGGGGGAGGGACTGAAGCTTTCTTT.

V gene TRBV9 combines with J gene TRBJ2-3, with TRBD2 identical over 9 bases. V lost 4 bases, J lost 3 bases, and 6 bases stayed unmatched. Germline CDR1 and CDR2: SGDLS and YYNGEE. CDR3 length: 15 amino acids. The CDR3 reads CASSRVAGGTDTQYF. The CDR3 coding sequence is TGTGCCAGCAGCCGAGTGGCGGGGGGGACAGATACGCAGTATTTT.

V and J are TRBV12-5 and TRBJ1-3; no firm D call. This CDR3 has 13 residues. The ends were cut back, 1 base at V and 2 bases at J, with 3 bases in the middle. Germline V gives CDR1 LGHNT, CDR2 FRNRAP. The DNA for the CDR3 is TGTGCTAGTGGTTTGGGTGCTGGAAACACCATATATTTT. Amino acid sequence: CASGLGAGNTIYF.

The gene calls are TRBV29-1 and TRBJ1-1, with D perhaps TRBD1 (5 bases). Per germline, CDR1 SQVTM and CDR2 ANQGSEA. Trimming pared 5 bases from V and 1 base from J, leaving 8 bases between. This CDR3 has 12 amino acids. The CDR3: CSVITGNTEAFF. The CDR3, as DNA: TGCAGCGTTATTACAGGGAACACTGAAGCTTTCTTT.

This clone has just a few counts. The J gene is TRBJ1-1, the V gene TRBV5-1; maybe TRBD1 (6 bases). Per the germline V gene, CDR1 is SGHRS and CDR2 is YFSETQ. The germline V and J ends were trimmed by 0 bases and 4 bases, with 19 bases remaining between them. The CDR3 runs to 17 residues. This CDR3 reads CASSLGGREGYGTEAFF. CDR3 DNA: TGCGCCAGCAGCTTGGGGGGGCGGGAAGGCTACGGCACTGAAGCTTTCTTT.

The table lists this clone with a count of one. V gene TRBV18 combines with J gene TRBJ1-2, with TRBD1 matching 7 bases. J lost 6 bases, V lost 4 bases, and 5 bases had no gene match. Germline values: CDR1 KGHSH, CDR2 LQKENI. This CDR3 is 13 amino acids long. The CDR3, as DNA: TGTGCCAGCTCACAGGGGACAGTGGATGGCTACACCTTC. Encoded protein: CASSQGTVDGYTF.

In its sample, this clone was seen a few times. This chain connects TRBV7-2 to TRBJ1-5, with D maybe TRBD1 (6 bases). CDR1 is SGHTA and CDR2 is FQGNSA in the germline V gene. The CDR3 covers 16 residues. Trimming took off 4 bases at V and 0 bases at J, with 13 bases between the two ends. The CDR3 coding sequence is TGTGCCAGCAGCTCGATGGGGGCCTATAGCAATCAGCCCCAGCATTTT. This sequence encodes CASSSMGAYSNQPQHF.

In its sample, this clone was seen a few times. The chain recombines TRBV18 with TRBJ1-2, with D possibly being TRBD1 (5 bases). Germline CDR1 reads KGHSH; CDR2 reads LQKENI. There are 16 residues in the CDR3. Trimming removed 0 bases from V and 4 bases from J, with 15 bases in between. As DNA, the CDR3 is TGTGCCAGCTCACCACCTTACTTGACAGTTCGCTATGGCTACACCTTC. Amino acids: CASSPPYLTVRYGYTF.

The chain has TRBV28 and TRBJ2-7; D is unclear. V was trimmed by 5 bases and J by 8 bases, leaving 16 bases between them. The CDR3 has 13 amino acids. Germline CDR1 and CDR2: MDHEN and SYDVKM. The CDR3 reads CASSTLDGWKQYV. The CDR3 nucleotides read TGTGCCAGCAGTACCTTGGACGGTTGGAAGCAGTACGTC.

This clone has just one count. J is TRBJ2-2 and V is TRBV7-2; D may correspond to TRBD1 or TRBD2 (5 bases each). Germline V gene data show CDR1 as SGHTA and CDR2 as FQGNSA. This CDR3 contains 14 residues. V was clipped by 4 bases and J by 1 base, with 7 bases between them. The CDR3 loop is CASSSGQNTGELFF. The CDR3 nucleotides are TGTGCCAGCAGCTCGGGGCAGAACACCGGGGAGCTGTTTTTT. Using reference TRBV7-2 and TRBJ2-2 for the parts outside the CDR3, the full variable domain is GAGVSQSPSNKVTEKGKDVELRCDPISGHTALYWYRQSLGQGLEFLIYFQGNSAPDKSGLPSDRFSAERTGGSVSTLTIQRTQQEDSAVYLCASSSGQNTGELFFGEGSRLTVL.

The V gene is TRBV11-2, the J gene TRBJ2-1, with 11 bases aligning to TRBD1. Germline V lookup: CDR1 SGHAT, CDR2 FQNNGV. The CDR3 runs to 18 residues. Losses at the gene ends were 5 bases for V and 3 bases for J; bases not matched to a gene: 12. The CDR3 loop reads CASSPIYRTGGGYNEQFF. The CDR3 nucleotides read TGTGCCAGCAGCCCAATATACAGGACAGGGGGCGGCTACAATGAGCAGTTCTTC.

V and J are TRBV20-1 and TRBJ1-5; D uncertain. Deletions cut 3 bases from V and 8 bases from J, with 20 bases between. From germline, CDR1 is DFQATT and CDR2 SNEGSKA (reference sequence). The CDR3 runs 15 residues. CDR3 bases: TGCAGTGCTAGTAAGACTGGCCGAGAGGTAGAGCCCCAGCATTTT. Protein: CSASKTGREVEPQHF.

This chain links TRBV5-1 with TRBJ1-1; no firm D call. Trimming shortened V by 0 bases and J by 1 base, and 7 bases separated the two germline ends. The CDR3 is 14 amino acids. Germline V gene data show CDR1 as SGHRS and CDR2 as YFSETQ. The CDR3 region is CASSLGSPNTEAFF. The CDR3 DNA follows: TGCGCCAGCAGCTTGGGCAGCCCGAACACTGAAGCTTTCTTT.

CDR3 coding DNA: TGTGCCAGCAGCTTGGATCCAGGGTTAAGAACTGGGGCCAACGTCCTGACTTTC. This codes for CASSLDPGLRTGANVLTF. J is TRBJ2-6 and V is TRBV5-4; a possible D gene is TRBD1 (5 bases). V was cut by 0 bases and J by 2 bases, with 15 bases left in between. Germline V gives CDR1 SGHNT, CDR2 YYREEE (reference sequence). The CDR3 has 18 amino acids.

The rearrangement joins TRBV30 to TRBJ2-2, with 8 bases aligning to TRBD1. Germline V CDR1 and CDR2: GTSNPN, SVGIG (reference sequence). This CDR3 spans 13 amino acids. V trimming: 4 bases; J trimming: 4 bases; junction bases outside the gene matches: 2. The CDR3 DNA is TGTGCCTGGACAGGGGGCGGCACCGGGGAGCTGTTTTTT. This translates into CAWTGGGTGELFF.

The chain has TRBV6-1 and TRBJ2-3; 7 bases map to TRBD1. The germline gives CDR1 MNHNS, CDR2 SASEGT. The CDR3 has 15 amino acids. The junction had 3 bases not matched to a gene; V was cut back by 3 bases and J by 0 bases. CDR3 protein: CASSEGQPSTDTQYF. CDR3 in DNA: TGTGCCAGCAGTGAGGGACAGCCTAGCACAGATACGCAGTATTTT.

This rearrangement joins TRBV7-9 to TRBJ1-5; D gene unclear. The CDR3 extends over 14 amino acids. The germline V gene encodes CDR1 SEHNR and CDR2 FQNEAQ (reference sequence). Trimming removed 3 bases at V and 0 bases at J, with 6 bases between. The CDR3 here is CASSFRNSNQPQHF. CDR3 nucleotides: TGTGCCAGCAGCTTCAGGAATAGCAATCAGCCCCAGCATTTT.

The chain employs TRBV6-1 and TRBJ2-3; 11 bases map to TRBD2. Trimming cost V 3 bases and J 0 bases; bases outside gene matches: 2. The CDR3 runs to 16 residues. Germline V CDR1 and CDR2: MNHNS, SASEGT. The CDR3 DNA is TGTGCCAGCAGTGACCGACTAGCGGGGAGCACAGATACGCAGTATTTT. Translated: CASSDRLAGSTDTQYF.